The 5 T cell receptor beta chains below were found in one sample sequenced in a study of T-cell reconstitution after alpha-beta-depleted transplantation in children. The library targeted TCRbeta and was prepared with unique molecular identifiers. TCRdb used MiXCR to reprocess the PCR reads, holding one entry per CDR3 protein. The table lists under 850,000 distinct CDR3 sequences, under 15% of them singletons. This material consisted of PBMCs, taken before TCRalphabeta/CD19-depleted stem cell transplant. The source of these receptors is a girl aged 2 to 10 with congenital amegakaryocytic thrombocytopenia, due to receive a stem cell transplant.

This clonotype was detected ten times or more. J is TRBJ2-3 and V is TRBV7-2, with D tentatively TRBD2 (6 bases). CDR1 and CDR2 from the germline V gene are SGHTA and FQGNSA. Trimming removed 1 base at V and 2 bases at J, with 10 bases between. The CDR3 sequence is 15 residues long. The CDR3 DNA reads TGTGCCAGCAGCTTAGTAGCGGATCCCACAGATACGCAGTATTTT. This translates into CASSLVADPTDTQYF.

This clonotype was counted at least ten times. V is TRBV2 and J is TRBJ2-1; TRBD1 or TRBD2 may be the D gene (6 bases each). The CDR3 is 12 residues long. V was shortened by 8 bases and J by 8 bases, with 13 bases between the two germline ends. CDR1 SNHLY and CDR2 FYNNEI come from the germline V gene. The CDR3 region has the DNA TGTGCCAGCTCGACAGGCGGGGATGAGCAGTTCTTC. Translated: CASSTGGDEQFF.

This clonotype occurred a few times. The CDR3 DNA follows: TGCGCCAGCTTTGCTAGCGGGAGAGAGGATGAGCAGTTCTTC. This codes for CASFASGREDEQFF. This chain links TRBV5-1 with TRBJ2-1, with 10 bases lining up with TRBD2. This CDR3 has 14 residues. The germline gives CDR1 SGHRS, CDR2 YFSETQ. V was pared by 7 bases and J by 8 bases, with 9 bases of the junction left unmatched.

This clonotype appeared many times. The chain employs TRBV20-1 and TRBJ2-3; unclear D gene. The germline V gene encodes CDR1 DFQATT and CDR2 SNEGSKA (reference sequence). The germline V and J ends were trimmed by 5 bases and 4 bases, with 10 bases remaining between them. This CDR3 spans 12 amino acids. The CDR3 bases are TGCAGTGCTCCCGTGGCCGCAGATACGCAGTATTTT. Amino acid sequence: CSAPVAADTQYF.

This clonotype has at least ten counts. V is TRBV12-3 or TRBV12-4 and J is TRBJ2-7; D may be TRBD2 (6 bases). The CDR3 extends over 16 amino acids. Deletions cut 4 bases from V and 6 bases from J, with 22 bases between. DNA of the CDR3: TGTGCCAGCAGTTACGGTATGAGACTAGAAGGATCCGAGCAGTACTTC. It is translated as CASSYGMRLEGSEQYF.